This T cell receptor (beta chain) was obtained from a study of CD8 T cells in Susac syndrome. Random hexamers primed reverse transcription of about 0.45 to 1 ug RNA. TCRdb re-analysed the immunoSEQ multiplex PCR reads in MiXCR, keeping a single row per CDR3 protein. The table shows a few hundred thousand distinct CDR3 sequences, with 85% to 95% occurring only once. The CDR3 covers 9 residues. Germline V lookup: CDR1 SQVTM, CDR2 ANQGSEA. Trimming took 4 bases from V and 5 from J, leaving 2 bases between them. Stable or active relapsing-remitting multiple sclerosis, untreated and meeting revised McDonald criteria, defined the controls.

This rearrangement joins TRBV29-1 to TRBJ2-5, with D unclear. The sequence derives from a human donor with multiple sclerosis. The sample consisted of CD4+ T cells from PBMCs. CDR3 coding DNA: TGCAGCGTTGGCGAGACCCAGTACTTC. Translated, it gives CSVGETQYF. Supplemented by reference TRBV29-1 and TRBJ2-5, the full variable domain reads SAVISQKPSRDICQRGTSLTIQCQVDSQVTMMFWYRQQPGQSLTLIATANQGSEATYESGFVIDKFPISRPNLTFSTLTVSNMSPEDSSIYLCSVGETQYFGPGTRLLVL.